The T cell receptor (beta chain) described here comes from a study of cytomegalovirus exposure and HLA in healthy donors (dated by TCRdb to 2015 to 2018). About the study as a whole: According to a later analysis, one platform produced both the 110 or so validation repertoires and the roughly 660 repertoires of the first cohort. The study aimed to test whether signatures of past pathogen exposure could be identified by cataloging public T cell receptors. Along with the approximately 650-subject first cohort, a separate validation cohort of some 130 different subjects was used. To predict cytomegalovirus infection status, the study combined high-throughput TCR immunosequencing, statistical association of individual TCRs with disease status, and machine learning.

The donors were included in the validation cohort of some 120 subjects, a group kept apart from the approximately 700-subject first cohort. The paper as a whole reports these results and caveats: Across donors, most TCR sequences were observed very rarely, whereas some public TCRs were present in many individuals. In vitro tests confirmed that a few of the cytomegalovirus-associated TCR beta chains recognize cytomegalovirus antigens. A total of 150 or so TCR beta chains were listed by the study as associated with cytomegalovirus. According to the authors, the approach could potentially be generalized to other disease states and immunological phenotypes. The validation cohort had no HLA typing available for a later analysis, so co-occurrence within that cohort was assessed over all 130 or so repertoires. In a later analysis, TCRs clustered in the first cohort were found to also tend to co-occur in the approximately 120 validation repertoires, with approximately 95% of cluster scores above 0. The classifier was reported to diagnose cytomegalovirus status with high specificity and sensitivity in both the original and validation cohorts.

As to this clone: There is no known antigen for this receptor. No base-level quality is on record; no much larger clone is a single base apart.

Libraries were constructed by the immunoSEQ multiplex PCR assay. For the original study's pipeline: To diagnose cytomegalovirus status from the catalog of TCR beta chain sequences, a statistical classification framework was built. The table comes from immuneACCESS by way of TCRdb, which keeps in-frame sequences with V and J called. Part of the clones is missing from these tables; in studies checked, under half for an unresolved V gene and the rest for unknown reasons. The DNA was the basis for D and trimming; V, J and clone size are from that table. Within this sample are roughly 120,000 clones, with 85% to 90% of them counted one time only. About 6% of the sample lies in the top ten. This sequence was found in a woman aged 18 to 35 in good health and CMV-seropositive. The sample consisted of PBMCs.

The CDR3 region: CASRDDRGIDTQYF. The nucleotides are TGTGCCAGTCGTGACGACAGGGGGATAGATACGCAGTATTTT. The receptor chain draws on TRBV19 and TRBJ2-3, with 9 bases aligning to TRBD1. CDR1 and CDR2, per the germline V gene (reference sequence), are LNHDA and SQIVND. Taken from cysteine to phenylalanine, the CDR3 has 14 residues. The DNA shown is the 42-base CDR3, in frame from base 1. After removal of 8 bases from V and 5 bases from J, the junction retains 8 bases not matched to a gene.